Listed below are T cell receptor beta chains from one sample, sequenced in a study of blood T cell repertoires in COVID-19. Generated by immunoSEQ multiplex PCR, the TCRdb table keeps only in-frame clones and is missing some. The sample records about 400,000 clones, about 83% being singletons. Material: PBMCs or T cells enriched from blood (not recorded which). The receptors derive from a woman aged 45-59 years who had recovered from COVID-19. Both conserved end residues are part of each CDR3. Where a row states a size, it is once, few, many or the class of an expanded clone; other rows omit it.

v_gene | abundance | CDR3aa
TRBV19 | - | CASSPTGGSYNEQFF
TRBV29-1 | - | CSVEARTGNVFGYTF
TRBV7-2 | - | CASSSDRGSHQPQHF
TRBV6-5 | - | CASSPGTGAYGYTF
TRBV29-1 | - | CSVAPLVHTEAFF
TRBV3-1/TRBV3-2 | - | CASSPSFSGQGNYEQYF
TRBV7-2 | many | CASSSTSGQYNEQFF
TRBV3-1/TRBV3-2 | few | CASSPGQGNGYTF
TRBV6-7 | - | CATDLGGGRGEKLFF
TRBV4-2 | - | CASSQVAGNTIYF
TRBV2 | - | CASSFRDQPQHF
TRBV5-1 | - | CASSLGTVRGSTIYF
TRBV2 | - | CASGFRLNEQFF
TRBV3-1/TRBV3-2 | - | CASSKMTGTEAFF
TRBV6-6 | - | CASSYLQLNTEAFF
TRBV28 | - | CASRPGQIYEQYF
TRBV5-1 | - | CASSLGFSSGNEQFF
TRBV9 | - | CASRPSREGVYGYTF
TRBV4-2 | - | CASSQDRGPTGNGYTF
TRBV28 | once | CASSFRLNNEQFF
TRBV2 | - | CASSERWSLNEKLFF
TRBV7-2 | - | CASSRIGVSQPQHF
TRBV18 | once | CASSPRTASYEQYF
TRBV28 | - | CASRRDYDTQYF
TRBV10-3 | - | CAIKEEQGIHEQYF
TRBV19 | - | CASSYTGGVTEAFF
TRBV5-1 | once | CASTGGVGEKLFF
TRBV28 | - | CASRSDSKYEQYF
TRBV7-9 | - | CASSSTSRPQETQYF
TRBV15 | - | CATSRGAGGFQETQYF
TRBV4-3 | - | CASSQDIDSGNTIYF
TRBV4-2 | few | CASSQVVPDRGLPRAYEQYF